This T cell receptor (beta chain) was sequenced in a study of cytomegalovirus exposure and HLA in healthy donors. Study-wide results and caveats: A later analysis linked some 17,000 TCR beta sequences to HLA alleles at 0.05 false discovery rate. The authors listed around 150 TCR beta chains as cytomegalovirus-associated.

Amplification used 60 Vbeta primers and 13 Jbeta primers. Sequenced by immunoSEQ multiplex PCR; TCRdb stores in-frame clones only, minus some. This table holds 150,000 or so clones, roughly 77% found once. Note on this clone: Its antigen is not identified.

This CDR3 has 12 residues. CDR1 and CDR2 (germline): SQVTM, ANQGSEA. V was trimmed by 7 bases and J by 2 bases, leaving 9 bases between them. This clonotype was sampled from a man aged 18 to 30 in good health and CMV-seropositive. The sequencing sample was made of PBMCs. The chain carries TRBV29-1 and TRBJ1-3, with a tentative D call TRBD1 (5 bases). CDR3 residues: CSAETAGNTIYF. In nucleotides, the CDR3 is TGCAGCGCGGAGACAGCTGGAAACACCATATATTTT.